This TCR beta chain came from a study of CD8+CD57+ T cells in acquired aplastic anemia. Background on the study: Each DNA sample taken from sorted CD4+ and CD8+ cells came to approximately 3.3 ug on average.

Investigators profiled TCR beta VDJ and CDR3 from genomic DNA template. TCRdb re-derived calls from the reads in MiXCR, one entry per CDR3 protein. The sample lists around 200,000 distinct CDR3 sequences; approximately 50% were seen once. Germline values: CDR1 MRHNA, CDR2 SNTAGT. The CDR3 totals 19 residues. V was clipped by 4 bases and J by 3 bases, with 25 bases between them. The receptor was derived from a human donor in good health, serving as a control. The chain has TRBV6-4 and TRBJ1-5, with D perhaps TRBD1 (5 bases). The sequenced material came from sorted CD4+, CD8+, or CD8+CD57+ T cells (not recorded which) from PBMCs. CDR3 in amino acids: CASSATLAGDYQDNQPQHF. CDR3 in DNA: TGTGCCAGCAGTGCCACACTAGCGGGGGACTATCAGGACAATCAGCCCCAGCATTTT.